Sequencing of this T cell receptor (beta chain) was carried out in a study of blood T cell repertoires in COVID-19. As for the study in general: Acute and convalescent COVID-19 samples came from the United States, Italy and Spain.

Using immunoSEQ multiplex PCR, the repertoire was profiled, and TCRdb retains in-frame clones only, with some absent. Of fewer than 450,000 clones in the sample, under 95% were seen once. The CDR3 loop spans 16 amino acids. Per germline, CDR1 SNHLY and CDR2 FYNNEI. V was cut by 8 bases and J by 1 base, with 15 bases left in between. This TCR came from a young woman who had recovered from COVID-19. Sequenced: peripheral blood. The chain has TRBV2 and TRBJ2-6; a weak D match, TRBD1 (7 bases). CDR3 residues: CASVLAGGSGANVLTF. The CDR3 region has the DNA TGTGCCAGCGTTTTGGCAGGGGGGTCTGGGGCCAACGTCCTGACTTTC.